The 4 T cell receptor beta chains below all came from one sample that was sequenced in a study of T cells in Graves' hyperthyroidism and ophthalmopathy. Researchers took RNA transcripts and amplified the TCR beta CDR3 regions from them. First-round RT-PCR of the TCR CDR3 relied on the HTBI primer set. TCRdb re-derived calls from the multiplex PCR reads in MiXCR, one entry per CDR3 protein. Among 530,000 or so distinct CDR3 sequences listed, roughly 24% were seen once. The specimen sequenced was blood. The source is a woman aged 30 to 39 with Graves' ophthalmopathy.

This clonotype occurred many times. This chain joins TRBV6-2 or TRBV6-3 and TRBJ1-2; D may be TRBD1 (5 bases). Trimming removed 1 base from V and 4 bases from J, with 13 bases in between. The CDR3 contains 15 residues. Germline CDR1 is MNHEY and CDR2 is SVGEGT. CDR3 in amino acids: CASSYFREGAYGYTF. The DNA for the CDR3 is TGTGCCAGCAGTTACTTCAGGGAAGGGGCCTATGGCTACACCTTC.

This clonotype was observed a few times. The genes are TRBV19 and TRBJ1-5; no clear D gene. In germline, CDR1 is LNHDA, CDR2 SQIVND (reference sequence). The CDR3 runs 14 residues. The V gene lost 9 bases and the J gene lost 0 bases, with 12 bases spanning the gap. CDR3 DNA sequence: TGTGCCAGCCAGGACTACACTAGCAATCAGCCCCAGCATTTT. Translated, it gives CASQDYTSNQPQHF.

The chain has TRBV2 and TRBJ2-5, with 14 positions matching TRBD2. V was clipped by 7 bases and J by 4 bases; unmatched bases: 11. The CDR3 length is 17 residues. Per the germline V gene, CDR1 is SNHLY and CDR2 is FYNNEI. Here the CDR3 reads CASNGGLAGDVAETQYF. The DNA for the CDR3 is TGTGCCAGCAATGGGGGACTAGCGGGAGATGTCGCAGAGACCCAGTACTTC.

The gene calls are TRBV11-2 and TRBJ1-6; D may be TRBD1 (6 bases). This CDR3 spans 18 amino acids. CDR1 is SGHAT and CDR2 is FQNNGV in the germline V gene. Trimming took 1 base from V and 6 from J, leaving 19 bases between them. CDR3 protein: CASSLVAPMGAGNSPLHF. CDR3 nucleotides: TGTGCCAGCAGCTTAGTGGCACCCATGGGGGCGGGTAATTCACCCCTCCACTTT.